Below, one T cell receptor (beta chain) is given with its context. The record originates from a study of blood T cell repertoires in COVID-19. Germline CDR1 and CDR2: SGHAT and FQNNGV. Trimming removed 3 bases at V and 1 base at J, with 18 bases between. This CDR3 region has 18 residues. This table comes from immunoSEQ multiplex PCR, and its TCRdb copy is limited to in-frame clones, with some not included. The repertoire consists of about 200,000 clones, with around 82% occurring once and the leading ten covering 7% to 9%. The rearrangement links TRBV11-2 to TRBJ1-4; D call uncertain. This TCR was sampled from a middle-aged man who had recovered from COVID-19. Sequenced input: PBMCs or T cells enriched from blood (not recorded which). The CDR3 is CASSFGRVLGVTNEKLFF. The CDR3 nucleotides read TGTGCCAGCAGCTTCGGGAGAGTCTTGGGAGTAACTAATGAAAAACTGTTTTTT.